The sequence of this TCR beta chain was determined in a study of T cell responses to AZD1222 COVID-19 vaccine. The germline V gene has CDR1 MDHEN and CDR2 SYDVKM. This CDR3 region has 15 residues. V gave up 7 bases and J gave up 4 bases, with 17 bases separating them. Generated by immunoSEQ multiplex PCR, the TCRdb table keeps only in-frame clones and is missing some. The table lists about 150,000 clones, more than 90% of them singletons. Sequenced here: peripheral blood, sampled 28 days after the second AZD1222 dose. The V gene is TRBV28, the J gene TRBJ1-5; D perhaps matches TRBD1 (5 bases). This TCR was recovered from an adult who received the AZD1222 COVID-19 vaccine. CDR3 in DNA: TGTGCCAGCACCCCGGGCGGGGGATGGAATCAGCCCCAGCATTTT. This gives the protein CASTPGGGWNQPQHF.